These T cell receptor beta chains were read from a single sample in a study of vaccination effects on CD4 cells after COVID-19. Their recognized antigens are unknown. Measured with immunoSEQ multiplex PCR; TCRdb has only the in-frame clones, and not every one. Of 25,000 to 30,000 clones in the sample, 60% to 80% were seen once. Specimen: CD4+ T cells from PBMCs cultured with HCoV-229E spike peptides, collected after COVID-19 vaccination. The origin of the receptors is a human donor who received a COVID-19 vaccine. CDR3s include the opening cysteine and the closing phenylalanine or tryptophan. A D gene is named only where the DNA matches it firmly. Size is stated for part of the rows, as once, few or many counts, or as a class when the clone is expanded.

TGTGCCAGTAGTAGAGGGCCCGTTAACTATGGCTACACCTTC,CASSRGPVNYGYTF,.,TRBV19,TRBJ1-2,.
TGTGCCACCAGCAGAGATCGGGGGCCGCGGACCGGGGAGCTGTTTTTT,CATSRDRGPRTGELFF,.,TRBV15,TRBJ2-2,.
TGCGCCAGCAGCCAAGACTTAGCCACTGAAGCTTTCTTT,CASSQDLATEAFF,.,TRBV4-1,TRBJ1-1,.
TGCGCCAGCAGCTTTACAGGGGCTTTTGGAAACACCATATATTTT,CASSFTGAFGNTIYF,few,TRBV5-1,TRBJ1-3,TRBD1
TGCGCCAGCAGCTTGGATGGCGGGAATCAGCCCCAGCATTTT,CASSLDGGNQPQHF,.,TRBV5-1,TRBJ1-5,.
TGTGCCATCAGTGATCGACGGGAGGCGGATACGCAGTATTTT,CAISDRREADTQYF,.,TRBV10-3,TRBJ2-3,TRBD2
TGTGCCAGCAGCCAAGAGTTTTCCGGCTATGGCTACACCTTC,CASSQEFSGYGYTF,few,TRBV3-1/TRBV3-2,TRBJ1-2,.
TGTGCCAGCAGTTACCGGAGCGGAACGAACACCGGGGAGCTGTTTTTT,CASSYRSGTNTGELFF,.,TRBV6-5,TRBJ2-2,.
TGTGCCAGCAGTTGGGACAGCGAATATGAAAAACTGTTTTTT,CASSWDSEYEKLFF,.,TRBV6-5,TRBJ1-4,TRBD1
TGCGCCAGCAGCCGAACAGCGGGAGGCCCCACAGATACGCAGTATTTT,CASSRTAGGPTDTQYF,.,TRBV5-1,TRBJ2-3,TRBD2
TGTGCCAGCAGCTTAATGGGATCGGGGTACCAAGAGACCCAGTACTTC,CASSLMGSGYQETQYF,.,TRBV7-9,TRBJ2-5,.
TGTGCCAGCAGTTTAAACCCTCTTACCTACGAGCAGTACTTC,CASSLNPLTYEQYF,.,TRBV27,TRBJ2-7,.
TGTGCCAGCTCGACAGGGCTGGAGACCCAGTACTTC,CASSTGLETQYF,.,TRBV3-1/TRBV3-2,TRBJ2-5,TRBD1
TGCAGCGTTATTCCGGGACAGGGGTTCTACGAGCAGTACTTC,CSVIPGQGFYEQYF,.,TRBV29-1,TRBJ2-7,TRBD1
TGTGCCAGCAGTCAACGCGTGGCCTACGAGCAGTACTTC,CASSQRVAYEQYF,once,TRBV12-3/TRBV12-4,TRBJ2-7,.
TGTGCCAGCAGTGAACCGGGACAGGGGAATTCACCCCTCCACTTT,CASSEPGQGNSPLHF,.,TRBV6-1,TRBJ1-6,TRBD1
TGCGCCAGCAGCTTGGCCGGGGGTTCCTCCCTCTATGGCTACACCTTC,CASSLAGGSSLYGYTF,.,TRBV5-1,TRBJ1-2,.
TGCAGTGCTAGTTCCTCGGTCACTAGCACAGATACGCAGTATTTT,CSASSSVTSTDTQYF,few,TRBV20-1,TRBJ2-3,.
TGTGCCAGCTCACCGGGCAGATCCTTGGATCAGCCCCAGCATTTT,CASSPGRSLDQPQHF,few,TRBV18,TRBJ1-5,.
TGTGCCAGCAGCCACGTGGCGAACACTGAAGCTTTCTTT,CASSHVANTEAFF,.,TRBV11-3,TRBJ1-1,.
TGTGCCACCAGCATGGACAGGGAGTATGGCTACACCTTC,CATSMDREYGYTF,few,TRBV15,TRBJ1-2,TRBD1
TGTGCCTGGTGGCGGGGGGGCGGCTACACCTTC,CAWWRGGGYTF,.,TRBV30,TRBJ1-2,.
TGTGCCAGCAGCAGGACAGGGGATCCCGGGGAGCTGTTTTTT,CASSRTGDPGELFF,.,TRBV27,TRBJ2-2,TRBD1
TGTGCCAGCTCCTCGGACAGGGGAAACACCATATATTTT,CASSSDRGNTIYF,.,TRBV18,TRBJ1-3,TRBD1
TGCGCCAGCAGCCCGACCGGCTTGAGGGGGCAAGGCAATGAGCAGTTCTTC,CASSPTGLRGQGNEQFF,.,TRBV4-1,TRBJ2-1,TRBD1
TGTGCCAGCAGCACTTCACGGGGGGCGCAGTATTTT,CASSTSRGAQYF,once,TRBV6-5,TRBJ2-3,TRBD2
TGTGCCAGCAGCAGACAGGGAGGAGGCTACGAGCAGTACTTC,CASSRQGGGYEQYF,.,TRBV11-3,TRBJ2-7,.
TGTGCCAGCACGAGAGCCGTCGCTGAAGCTTTCTTT,CASTRAVAEAFF,once,TRBV2,TRBJ1-1,.
TGTGCCAGCAGCCAAGTCAGTTCACCCCTCCACTTT,CASSQVSSPLHF,few,TRBV14,TRBJ1-6,.
TGTGCCAGCAGCCAGTCCGTAGGACTAGCGTCAATACAAGAGACCCAGTACTTC,CASSQSVGLASIQETQYF,.,TRBV7-2,TRBJ2-5,TRBD2
TGTGCCAGCAGCTTAGGGGGTAGCGGGATGACCTACGAGCAGTACTTC,CASSLGGSGMTYEQYF,.,TRBV7-8,TRBJ2-7,TRBD2
TGTGCCAGCAGTAATAGCGGGGGGACGCAGTATTTT,CASSNSGGTQYF,few,TRBV12-3/TRBV12-4,TRBJ2-3,TRBD2
TGCGCCAGCAGCTGGGGAAGTACTGAAGCTTTCTTT,CASSWGSTEAFF,few,TRBV10-2,TRBJ1-1,.
TGTGCCAGCAGTTACTCCTCCGGGGGGGCCCCGAGGGAGCAGTACTTC,CASSYSSGGAPREQYF,once,TRBV6-5,TRBJ2-7,TRBD2
TGTGCCAGCAGACCGACAGGGGAGTACACTGAAGCTTTCTTT,CASRPTGEYTEAFF,once,TRBV6-5,TRBJ1-1,TRBD1
TGCGCCAGCAGACGGCGGGAGGGCTCTAGCACAGATACGCAGTATTTT,CASRRREGSSTDTQYF,.,TRBV5-1,TRBJ2-3,TRBD2
TGTGCCAGCAGCTTCCCTAGTCCCTATGAGCAGTTCTTC,CASSFPSPYEQFF,.,TRBV11-2,TRBJ2-1,.
TGTGCCAGCAGAGACAGGAATCAGGGGTCCCCCTACGAGCAGTACTTC,CASRDRNQGSPYEQYF,.,TRBV6-6,TRBJ2-7,.
TGTGCCAGCTCACCGCGGGACACCGGGGAGCTGTTTTTT,CASSPRDTGELFF,.,TRBV18,TRBJ2-2,.
TGTGCCAGCAGTGTACGCCAGGGCAACACCGGGGAGCTGTTTTTT,CASSVRQGNTGELFF,once,TRBV6-4,TRBJ2-2,.
TGTGCCAGCTCACCTTCCCTTTTCGGGACAGGGAAGGGTTGGCATAATTCACCCCTCCACTTT,CASSPSLFGTGKGWHNSPLHF,.,TRBV18,TRBJ1-6,TRBD1
TGTGCCAGCAGATGGGACAGCAACTATGGCTACACCTTC,CASRWDSNYGYTF,.,TRBV2,TRBJ1-2,TRBD1
TGTGCCAGCAGTACCGGACGGGACAATGAGCAGTTCTTC,CASSTGRDNEQFF,.,TRBV6-5,TRBJ2-1,.
TGTGCCAGCAGTGGAAGCTTTAGGACAGGGACCTACGAGCAGTACTTC,CASSGSFRTGTYEQYF,.,TRBV6-1,TRBJ2-7,TRBD1
TGTGCCAGCAGCGTCGGGACTACCCCCACCTACGAGCAGTACTTC,CASSVGTTPTYEQYF,.,TRBV9,TRBJ2-7,TRBD2
TGTGCCAGCAGCCAAGAATTTAGCGGGAGGGGGAATGAGCAGTTCTTC,CASSQEFSGRGNEQFF,few,TRBV3-1/TRBV3-2,TRBJ2-1,TRBD2
TGTGCCAGCAGTTTCGGACAATCCTACGAGCAGTACTTC,CASSFGQSYEQYF,.,TRBV6-5,TRBJ2-7,.
TGTGCCAGCAGGCGGGAGTCCGGCTATGGCTACACCTTC,CASRRESGYGYTF,.,TRBV6-5,TRBJ1-2,.
TGTGCCAGCAGCAACAGGCCCGGGACAGGGGTTCTTGAGCAGTTCTTC,CASSNRPGTGVLEQFF,.,TRBV3-1/TRBV3-2,TRBJ2-1,TRBD1
TGTGCCAGCAGCTTACCGGGCTACAGGAGTTCACCCCTCCACTTT,CASSLPGYRSSPLHF,.,TRBV5-8,TRBJ1-6,.
TGTGCCAGTAGTAGGATTAGCGGCCCGAAGGAGACCCAGTACTTC,CASSRISGPKETQYF,few,TRBV19,TRBJ2-5,.
TGTGCCAGCAGCTTAACTGTTCAGTTTGGAACTGAAGCTTTCTTT,CASSLTVQFGTEAFF,.,TRBV7-2,TRBJ1-1,.
TGTGCCAGCAGCAGGCCGGGACTAGCGGGAGGGCCGAGCACCGGGGAGCTGTTTTTT,CASSRPGLAGGPSTGELFF,few,TRBV5-4,TRBJ2-2,TRBD2
TGCGCCAGCAGTGGGGGAGTCATGAATTATGGCTACACCTTC,CASSGGVMNYGYTF,.,TRBV10-2,TRBJ1-2,.
TGTGCGAGGGCAGGGGGGAATACAGATACGCAGTATTTT,CARAGGNTDTQYF,once,TRBV30,TRBJ2-3,.
TGTGCCAGTAGTAACAAGGGACAGGGGGGCTACGAGCAGTACTTC,CASSNKGQGGYEQYF,.,TRBV19,TRBJ2-7,TRBD1
TGTGCCAGCATGGGCCCCCCTCTTGTGAATACGCAGTATTTT,CASMGPPLVNTQYF,.,TRBV2,TRBJ2-3,.
TGTGCCAGTAGTACACAGGGAGGCGAGCAGTACTTC,CASSTQGGEQYF,few,TRBV19,TRBJ2-7,.
TGTGCCAGCAGCGTCCGGGACAGAACTACCGGGGAGCTGTTTTTT,CASSVRDRTTGELFF,few,TRBV5-4,TRBJ2-2,TRBD1
TGCGCCAGCAGCCTAATAGCGGGTTCGAGCACAGATACGCAGTATTTT,CASSLIAGSSTDTQYF,.,TRBV5-1,TRBJ2-3,TRBD2